A selection of T cell receptor beta chains follows, all from one sample in a study of cytomegalovirus exposure and HLA in healthy donors. Generated by immunoSEQ multiplex PCR, the TCRdb table keeps only in-frame clones and is missing some. The table records over 150,000 clones, under 70% of them present only once. Input material: PBMCs. The receptors stem from a woman aged 40 to 50 in good health and CMV-seropositive. The CDR3 runs from the conserved cysteine through the conserved F or W. The D gene is left open where the match is weak. Clone size, where shown, is once, few, many, or a class for clones that have expanded.

v_call: TRBV6-6
d_call: TRBD2
clone_size: medium-sized
j_call: TRBJ2-4
cdr3_length: 15
cdr3_nt: TGTGCCAGCAGTCCCCGGCGTGGGGGGGAAAACATTCAGTACTTC
cdr3_aa: CASSPRRGGENIQYF

v_call: TRBV2
d_call: NA
clone_size: NA
j_call: TRBJ2-1
cdr3_length: 13
cdr3_nt: TGTGCCAGCAGTGTATACAGTACGAATGAGCAGTTCTTC
cdr3_aa: CASSVYSTNEQFF

v_call: TRBV19
d_call: TRBD2
clone_size: few
j_call: TRBJ2-1
cdr3_length: 15
cdr3_nt: TGTGCCAGTAGTTTCGGGACTAGCGGATACAATGAGCAGTTCTTC
cdr3_aa: CASSFGTSGYNEQFF

v_call: TRBV2
d_call: NA
clone_size: NA
j_call: TRBJ1-2
cdr3_length: 13
cdr3_nt: TGTGCCAGCAGGGTTACAGGGTGGACTGGCTACACCTTC
cdr3_aa: CASRVTGWTGYTF

v_call: TRBV4-3
d_call: NA
clone_size: NA
j_call: TRBJ1-2
cdr3_length: 14
cdr3_nt: TGCGCCAGCAGCCAAGATCAGGGGCTGGTTGGCTACACCTTC
cdr3_aa: CASSQDQGLVGYTF

v_call: TRBV27
d_call: TRBD1
clone_size: NA
j_call: TRBJ2-1
cdr3_length: 15
cdr3_nt: TGTGCCAGCAGTCCTCGGACAGGGGGCTACAATGAGCAGTTCTTC
cdr3_aa: CASSPRTGGYNEQFF

v_call: TRBV11-2
d_call: NA
clone_size: few
j_call: TRBJ2-1
cdr3_length: 15
cdr3_nt: TGTGCCAGCAGCTTAGATTTAGCGGTTCACAATGAGCAGTTCTTC
cdr3_aa: CASSLDLAVHNEQFF

v_call: TRBV4-2
d_call: NA
clone_size: NA
j_call: TRBJ1-3
cdr3_length: 17
cdr3_nt: TGTGCCAGCAGCCAAGAGACTCAGGGGTATGGTGGAAACACCATATATTTT
cdr3_aa: CASSQETQGYGGNTIYF

v_call: TRBV15
d_call: NA
clone_size: NA
j_call: TRBJ2-2
cdr3_length: 14
cdr3_nt: TGTGCCACCAAGCCGCAAGATTCCACCGGGGAGCTGTTTTTT
cdr3_aa: CATKPQDSTGELFF

v_call: TRBV5-6
d_call: NA
clone_size: NA
j_call: TRBJ1-5
cdr3_length: 14
cdr3_nt: TGTGCCAGCAGCTTGGGACAGAGAGATCAGCCCCAGCATTTT
cdr3_aa: CASSLGQRDQPQHF

v_call: TRBV15
d_call: NA
clone_size: NA
j_call: TRBJ2-3
cdr3_length: 12
cdr3_nt: TGTGCCACCAGCAATCCCGGTGATACGCAGTATTTT
cdr3_aa: CATSNPGDTQYF

v_call: TRBV18
d_call: TRBD1
clone_size: NA
j_call: TRBJ2-2
cdr3_length: 17
cdr3_nt: TGTGCCAGCTCACCAGGAGGACAGGGGCGATACACCGGGGAGCTGTTTTTT
cdr3_aa: CASSPGGQGRYTGELFF

v_call: TRBV4-1
d_call: TRBD2
clone_size: few
j_call: TRBJ2-3
cdr3_length: 18
cdr3_nt: TGCGCCAGCAGCCAAGACCGATCCCTAGCGGGGGGAATGGATACGCAGTATTTT
cdr3_aa: CASSQDRSLAGGMDTQYF

v_call: TRBV5-4
d_call: NA
clone_size: few
j_call: TRBJ1-2
cdr3_length: 13
cdr3_nt: TGTGCCAGCAGCTTCCGGGAATTCGGTGGCTACACCTTC
cdr3_aa: CASSFREFGGYTF

v_call: TRBV7-2
d_call: TRBD2
clone_size: NA
j_call: TRBJ2-7
cdr3_length: 15
cdr3_nt: TGTGCCAGCAGCTTAGCTTCCAGCGGGAACCACGAGCAGTACTTC
cdr3_aa: CASSLASSGNHEQYF

v_call: TRBV28
d_call: NA
clone_size: NA
j_call: TRBJ1-1
cdr3_length: 14
cdr3_nt: TGTGCCAGCAGTCCTTACAGGGAAAGGACTGAAGCTTTCTTT
cdr3_aa: CASSPYRERTEAFF

v_call: TRBV19
d_call: NA
clone_size: NA
j_call: TRBJ1-1
cdr3_length: 13
cdr3_nt: TGTGCCAGTAGTAGCCAGGGAAGGACTGAAGCTTTCTTT
cdr3_aa: CASSSQGRTEAFF

v_call: TRBV5-1
d_call: TRBD1
clone_size: NA
j_call: TRBJ2-1
cdr3_length: 17
cdr3_nt: TGCGCCAGCAGCTCCGGGACAGGGGGCCTAGGAACCAATGAGCAGCTCTTC
cdr3_aa: CASSSGTGGLGTNEQLF

v_call: TRBV5-5
d_call: TRBD1
clone_size: many
j_call: TRBJ2-7
cdr3_length: 18
cdr3_nt: TGTGCCAGCAGCTTGGCGGACAGGGGGCGCGTCAGGTCCTACGAGCAGTACTTC
cdr3_aa: CASSLADRGRVRSYEQYF

v_call: TRBV5-1
d_call: TRBD1
clone_size: NA
j_call: TRBJ2-7
cdr3_length: 16
cdr3_nt: TGCGCCAGCAGCTTGGGGTTCGACAGGGCCCTATACGAGCAGTACTTC
cdr3_aa: CASSLGFDRALYEQYF

v_call: TRBV19
d_call: NA
clone_size: NA
j_call: TRBJ1-2
cdr3_length: 12
cdr3_nt: TGTGCCAGTTCGAGGGATATCTATGGCTACACCTTC
cdr3_aa: CASSRDIYGYTF

v_call: TRBV7-8
d_call: TRBD2
clone_size: NA
j_call: TRBJ2-3
cdr3_length: 16
cdr3_nt: TGTGCCAGCAGCTTGCTAGCGGACGGTAGCACAGATACGCAGTATTTT
cdr3_aa: CASSLLADGSTDTQYF

v_call: TRBV9
d_call: NA
clone_size: few
j_call: TRBJ1-4
cdr3_length: 15
cdr3_nt: TGTGCCAGCAGCGTAAGCGCAGACACTAATGAAAAACTGTTTTTT
cdr3_aa: CASSVSADTNEKLFF

v_call: TRBV5-1
d_call: NA
clone_size: NA
j_call: TRBJ2-6
cdr3_length: 16
cdr3_nt: TGCGCCAGCAGCCCGGTGGGGGGCTCTGGGGCCAACGTCCTGACTTTC
cdr3_aa: CASSPVGGSGANVLTF

v_call: TRBV19
d_call: TRBD1
clone_size: few
j_call: TRBJ2-7
cdr3_length: 14
cdr3_nt: TGTGCCAGTAGTAAAACCGGGACAGGGTTAGAGCAGTACTTC
cdr3_aa: CASSKTGTGLEQYF

v_call: TRBV27
d_call: TRBD1
clone_size: NA
j_call: TRBJ2-7
cdr3_length: 15
cdr3_nt: TGTGCCAGCAGTTTAAAAACAGGGGGCTCCTACGAGCAGTACTTC
cdr3_aa: CASSLKTGGSYEQYF

v_call: TRBV5-4
d_call: NA
clone_size: once
j_call: TRBJ1-1
cdr3_length: 12
cdr3_nt: TGTGCCAGCAGCCGTGAGACAATTGAAGCTTTCTTT
cdr3_aa: CASSRETIEAFF

v_call: TRBV9
d_call: TRBD2
clone_size: NA
j_call: TRBJ2-3
cdr3_length: 14
cdr3_nt: TGTGCCAGCAGCACTCGGGGGGACCCGGATACGCAGTATTTT
cdr3_aa: CASSTRGDPDTQYF

v_call: TRBV6-5
d_call: NA
clone_size: NA
j_call: TRBJ2-3
cdr3_length: 13
cdr3_nt: TGTGCCAGCAGTAAACAGGGTACGGATACGCAGTATTTT
cdr3_aa: CASSKQGTDTQYF